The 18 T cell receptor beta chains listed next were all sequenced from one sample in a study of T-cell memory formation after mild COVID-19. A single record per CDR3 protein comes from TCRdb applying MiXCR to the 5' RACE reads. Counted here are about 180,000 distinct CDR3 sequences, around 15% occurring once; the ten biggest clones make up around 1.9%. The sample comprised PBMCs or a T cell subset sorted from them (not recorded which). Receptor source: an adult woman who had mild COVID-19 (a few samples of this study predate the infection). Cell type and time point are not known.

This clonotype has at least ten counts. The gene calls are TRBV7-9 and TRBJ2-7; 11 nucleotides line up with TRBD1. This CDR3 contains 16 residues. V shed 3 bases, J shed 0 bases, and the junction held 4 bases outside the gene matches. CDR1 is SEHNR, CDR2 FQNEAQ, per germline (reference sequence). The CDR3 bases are TGTGCCAGCAGCTTGGACAGGGGGCGCAGCTCCTACGAGCAGTACTTC. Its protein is CASSLDRGRSSYEQYF.

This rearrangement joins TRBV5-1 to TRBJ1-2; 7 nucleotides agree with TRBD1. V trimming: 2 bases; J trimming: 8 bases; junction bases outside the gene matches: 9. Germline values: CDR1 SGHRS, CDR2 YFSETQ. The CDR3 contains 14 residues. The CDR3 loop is CASSFEGAMGGYTF. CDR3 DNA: TGCGCCAGCAGCTTCGAGGGGGCAATGGGAGGCTACACCTTC.

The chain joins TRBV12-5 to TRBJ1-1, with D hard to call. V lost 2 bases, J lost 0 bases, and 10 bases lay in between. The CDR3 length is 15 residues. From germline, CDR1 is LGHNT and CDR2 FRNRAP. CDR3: CASGLLPSMNTEAFF. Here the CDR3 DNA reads TGTGCTAGTGGTTTGTTACCTAGTATGAACACTGAAGCTTTCTTT. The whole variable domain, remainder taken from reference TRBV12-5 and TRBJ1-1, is DARVTQTPRHKVTEMGQEVTMRCQPILGHNTVFWYRQTMMQGLELLAYFRNRAPLDDSGMPKDRFSAEMPDATLATLKIQPSEPRDSAVYFCASGLLPSMNTEAFFGQGTRLTVV.

As DNA, the CDR3 is TGTGCCACCAGTGATCCGGTAGGAACCAATCTCTACAATGAGCAGTTCTTC. Residues: CATSDPVGTNLYNEQFF. The chain recombines TRBV24-1 with TRBJ2-1, with no clear D. Germline V gene data show CDR1 as KGHDR and CDR2 as SFDVKD. Trimming left V 3 bases short and J 3 bases short, with 17 bases between. CDR3 size: 17 residues.

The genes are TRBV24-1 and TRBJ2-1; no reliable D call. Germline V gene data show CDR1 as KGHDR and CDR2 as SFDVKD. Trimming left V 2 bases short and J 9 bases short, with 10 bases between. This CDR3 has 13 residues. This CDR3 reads CATSDSARSEQFF. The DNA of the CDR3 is TGTGCCACCAGTGATTCGGCTCGGAGTGAGCAGTTCTTC.

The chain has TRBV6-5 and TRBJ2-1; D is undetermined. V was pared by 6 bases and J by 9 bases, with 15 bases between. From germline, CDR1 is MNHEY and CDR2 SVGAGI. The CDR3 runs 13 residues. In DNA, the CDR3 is TGTGCCAGCAGGCCGGCGTACGGTATTGAGCAGTTCTTC. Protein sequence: CASRPAYGIEQFF.

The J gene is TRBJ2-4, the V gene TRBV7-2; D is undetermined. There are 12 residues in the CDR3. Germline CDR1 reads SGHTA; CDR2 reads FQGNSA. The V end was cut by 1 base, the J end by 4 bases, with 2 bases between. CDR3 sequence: CASSLGKNIQYF. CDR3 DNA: TGTGCCAGCAGCTTAGGGAAAAACATTCAGTACTTC.

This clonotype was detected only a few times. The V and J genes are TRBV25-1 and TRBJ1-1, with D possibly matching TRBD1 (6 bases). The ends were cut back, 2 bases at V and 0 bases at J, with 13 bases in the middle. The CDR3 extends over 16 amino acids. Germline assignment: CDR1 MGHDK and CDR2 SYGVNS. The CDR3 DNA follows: TGTGCCAGCAGTGAAGGGGGGGGCACCCTGAACACTGAAGCTTTCTTT. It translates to CASSEGGGTLNTEAFF.

Here the CDR3 reads CASKAVDATPYEQYF. The CDR3 bases are TGTGCCAGCAAAGCCGTTGATGCCACCCCCTACGAGCAGTACTTC. The chain is built from TRBV6-2 or TRBV6-3 and TRBJ2-7; D is unclear. CDR3 size: 15 residues. V lost 7 bases to trimming and J lost 2 bases, with 18 bases between them. Germline CDR1 and CDR2: MNHEY and SVGEGT.

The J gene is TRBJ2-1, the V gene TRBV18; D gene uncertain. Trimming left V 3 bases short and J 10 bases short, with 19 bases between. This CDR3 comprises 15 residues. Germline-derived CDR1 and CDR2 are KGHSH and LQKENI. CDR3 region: CASSPGGFSSLEQFF. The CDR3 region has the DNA TGTGCCAGCTCACCCGGTGGGTTCTCCTCCCTGGAGCAGTTCTTC.

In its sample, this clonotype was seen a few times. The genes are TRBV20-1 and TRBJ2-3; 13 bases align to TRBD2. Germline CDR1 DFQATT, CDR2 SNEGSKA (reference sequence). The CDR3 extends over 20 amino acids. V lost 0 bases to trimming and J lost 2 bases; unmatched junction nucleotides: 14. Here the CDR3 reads CSARDLSARLAGGPTDTQYF. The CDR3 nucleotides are TGCAGTGCTAGAGATTTGTCGGCCCGACTAGCGGGAGGCCCCACAGATACGCAGTATTTT.

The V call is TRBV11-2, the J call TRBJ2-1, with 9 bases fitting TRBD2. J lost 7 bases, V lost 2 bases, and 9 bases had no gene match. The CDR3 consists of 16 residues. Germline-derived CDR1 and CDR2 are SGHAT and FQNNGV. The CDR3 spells CASSLFAGGIKNEQFF. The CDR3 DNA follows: TGTGCCAGCAGCTTATTTGCGGGAGGGATCAAGAATGAGCAGTTCTTC.

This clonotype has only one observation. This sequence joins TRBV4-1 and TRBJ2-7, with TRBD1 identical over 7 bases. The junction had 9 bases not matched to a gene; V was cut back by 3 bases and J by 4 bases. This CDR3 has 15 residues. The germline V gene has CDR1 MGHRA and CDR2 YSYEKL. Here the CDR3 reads CASSHLTRDRYEQYF. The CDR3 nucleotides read TGCGCCAGCAGCCATCTGACCCGGGACAGATACGAGCAGTACTTC.

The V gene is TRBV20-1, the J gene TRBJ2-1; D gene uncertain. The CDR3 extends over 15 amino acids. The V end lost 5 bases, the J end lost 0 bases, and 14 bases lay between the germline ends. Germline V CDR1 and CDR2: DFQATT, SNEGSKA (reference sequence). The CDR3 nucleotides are TGCAGTGCTCGGACGGTTTACGACTCCTACAATGAGCAGTTCTTC. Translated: CSARTVYDSYNEQFF.

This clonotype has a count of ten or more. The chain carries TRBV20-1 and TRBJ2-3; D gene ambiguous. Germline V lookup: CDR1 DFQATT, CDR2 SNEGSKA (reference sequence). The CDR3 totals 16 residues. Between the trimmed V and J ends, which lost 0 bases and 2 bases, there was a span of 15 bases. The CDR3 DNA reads TGCAGTGCTAGAGATCCGCTAGAAGGACCCACAGATACGCAGTATTTT. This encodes CSARDPLEGPTDTQYF.

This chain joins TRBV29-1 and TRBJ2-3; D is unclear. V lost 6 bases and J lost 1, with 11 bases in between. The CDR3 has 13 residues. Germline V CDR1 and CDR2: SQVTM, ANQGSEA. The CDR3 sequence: CSVIPSGTDTQYF. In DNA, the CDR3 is TGCAGCGTAATTCCGAGCGGCACAGATACGCAGTATTTT.

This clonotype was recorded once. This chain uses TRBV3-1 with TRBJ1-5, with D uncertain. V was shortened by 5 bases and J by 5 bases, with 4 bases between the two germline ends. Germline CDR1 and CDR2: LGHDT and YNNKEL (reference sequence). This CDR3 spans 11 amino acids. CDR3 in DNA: TGTGCCAGCAGCTTCGATCAGCCCCAGCATTTT. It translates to CASSFDQPQHF.

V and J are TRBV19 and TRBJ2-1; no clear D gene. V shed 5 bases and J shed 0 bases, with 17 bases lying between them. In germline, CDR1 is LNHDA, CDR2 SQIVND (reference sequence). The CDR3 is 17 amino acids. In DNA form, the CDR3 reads TGTGCCAGTAGTTCTCGTGAGGACGGTCGCTCCTACAATGAGCAGTTCTTC. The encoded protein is CASSSREDGRSYNEQFF.